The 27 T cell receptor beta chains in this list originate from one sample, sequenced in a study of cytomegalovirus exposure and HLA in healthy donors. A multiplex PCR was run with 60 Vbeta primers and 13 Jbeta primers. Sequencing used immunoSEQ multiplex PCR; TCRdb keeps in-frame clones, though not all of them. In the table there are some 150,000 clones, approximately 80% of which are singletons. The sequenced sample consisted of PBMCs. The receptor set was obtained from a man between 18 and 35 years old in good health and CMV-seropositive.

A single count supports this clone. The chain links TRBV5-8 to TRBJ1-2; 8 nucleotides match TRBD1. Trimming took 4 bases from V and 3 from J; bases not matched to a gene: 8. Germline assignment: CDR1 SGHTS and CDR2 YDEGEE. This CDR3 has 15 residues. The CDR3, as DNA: TGTGCCAGCAGCGTTGGACAGGGTCCGCACTATGGCTACACCTTC. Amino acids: CASSVGQGPHYGYTF.

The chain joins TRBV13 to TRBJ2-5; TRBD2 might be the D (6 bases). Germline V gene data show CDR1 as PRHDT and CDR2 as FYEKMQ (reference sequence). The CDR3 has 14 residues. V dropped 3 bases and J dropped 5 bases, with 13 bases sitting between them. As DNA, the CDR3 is TGTGCCAGCAGCTTGCGGGACGGATTCGAGACCCAGTACTTC. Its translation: CASSLRDGFETQYF.

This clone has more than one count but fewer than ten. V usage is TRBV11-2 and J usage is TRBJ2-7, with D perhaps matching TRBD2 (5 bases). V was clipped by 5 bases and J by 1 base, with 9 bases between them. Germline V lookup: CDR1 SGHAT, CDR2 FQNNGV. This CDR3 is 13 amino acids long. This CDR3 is CASSGLGSYEQYF. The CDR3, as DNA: TGTGCCAGCAGCGGACTGGGATCCTACGAGCAGTACTTC.

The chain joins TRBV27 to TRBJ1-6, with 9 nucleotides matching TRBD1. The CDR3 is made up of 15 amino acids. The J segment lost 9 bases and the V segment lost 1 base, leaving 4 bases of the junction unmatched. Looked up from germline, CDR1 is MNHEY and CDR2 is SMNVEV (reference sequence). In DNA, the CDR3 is TGTGCCAGCAGTTTATTCGGGACAGGGACTTCACCCCTCCACTTT. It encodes CASSLFGTGTSPLHF.

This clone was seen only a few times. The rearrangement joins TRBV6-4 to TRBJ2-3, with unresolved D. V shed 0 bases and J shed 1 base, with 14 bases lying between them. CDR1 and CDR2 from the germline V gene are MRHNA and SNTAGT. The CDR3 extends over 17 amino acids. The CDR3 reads CASSDSKEALGTDTQYF. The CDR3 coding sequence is TGTGCCAGCAGTGACTCGAAAGAGGCTTTGGGCACAGATACGCAGTATTTT.

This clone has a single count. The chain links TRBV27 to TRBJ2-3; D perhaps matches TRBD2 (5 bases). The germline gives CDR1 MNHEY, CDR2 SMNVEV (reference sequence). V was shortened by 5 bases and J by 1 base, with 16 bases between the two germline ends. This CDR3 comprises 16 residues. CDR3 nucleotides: TGTGCCAGCAGTCCCCTTGCCCCAGCGGGCACAGATACGCAGTATTTT. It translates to CASSPLAPAGTDTQYF.

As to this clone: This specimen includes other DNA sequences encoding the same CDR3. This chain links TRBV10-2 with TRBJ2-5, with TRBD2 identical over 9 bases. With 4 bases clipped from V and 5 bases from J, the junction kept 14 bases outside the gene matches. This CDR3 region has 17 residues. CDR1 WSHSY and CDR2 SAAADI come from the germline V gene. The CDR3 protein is CASSGEGDSGSRETQYF. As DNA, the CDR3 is TGCGCCAGCAGTGGTGAGGGGGATAGCGGGAGTCGGGAGACCCAGTACTTC.

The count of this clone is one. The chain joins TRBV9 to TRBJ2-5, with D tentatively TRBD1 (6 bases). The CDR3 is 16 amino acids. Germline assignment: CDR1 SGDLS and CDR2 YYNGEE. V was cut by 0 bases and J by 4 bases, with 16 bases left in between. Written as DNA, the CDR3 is TGTGCCAGCAGCGTAGGGGTGGGGGCGGTAGGAGAGACCCAGTACTTC. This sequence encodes CASSVGVGAVGETQYF.

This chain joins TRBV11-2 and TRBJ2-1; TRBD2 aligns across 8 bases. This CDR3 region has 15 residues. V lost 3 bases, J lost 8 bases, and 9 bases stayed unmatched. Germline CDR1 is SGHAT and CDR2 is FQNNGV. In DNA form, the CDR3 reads TGTGCCAGCAGCTTTAGCGGGGATGGACGGGATGAGCAGTTCTTC. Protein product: CASSFSGDGRDEQFF.

The CDR3 protein is CASGPSETQYF. Written as DNA, the CDR3 is TGTGCCAGCGGCCCATCAGAGACCCAGTACTTC. This rearrangement joins TRBV5-6 to TRBJ2-5; no firm D call. The CDR3 is made up of 11 amino acids. V shed 7 bases and J shed 4 bases, with 8 bases lying between them. From germline, CDR1 is SGHDT and CDR2 YYEEEE.

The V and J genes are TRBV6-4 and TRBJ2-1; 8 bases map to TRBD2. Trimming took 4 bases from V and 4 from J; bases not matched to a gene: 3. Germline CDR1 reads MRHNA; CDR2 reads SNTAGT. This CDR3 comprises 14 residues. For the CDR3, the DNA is TGTGCCAGCAGTGCGGGAGGGCAATACAATGAGCAGTTCTTC. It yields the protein CASSAGGQYNEQFF.

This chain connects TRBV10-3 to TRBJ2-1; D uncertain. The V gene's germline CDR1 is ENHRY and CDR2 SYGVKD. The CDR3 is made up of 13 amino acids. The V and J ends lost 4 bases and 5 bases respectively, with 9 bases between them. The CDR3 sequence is CAISVFSHNEQFF. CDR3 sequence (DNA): TGTGCCATCAGTGTTTTCAGTCACAATGAGCAGTTCTTC.

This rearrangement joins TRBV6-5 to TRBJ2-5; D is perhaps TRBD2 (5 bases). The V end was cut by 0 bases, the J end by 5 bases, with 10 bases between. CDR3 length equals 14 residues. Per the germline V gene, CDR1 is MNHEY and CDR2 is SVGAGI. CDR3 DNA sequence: TGTGCCAGCAGTTACTCGCGGGTGTTGGAGACCCAGTACTTC. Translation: CASSYSRVLETQYF.

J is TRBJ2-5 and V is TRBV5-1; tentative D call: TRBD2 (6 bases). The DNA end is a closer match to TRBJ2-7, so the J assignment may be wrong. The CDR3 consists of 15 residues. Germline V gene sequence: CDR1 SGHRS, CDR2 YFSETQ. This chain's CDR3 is CASSWAGGPNYEQYF. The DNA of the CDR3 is TGCGCCAGCAGCTGGGCCGGGGGTCCCAATTACGAGCAGTACTTC.

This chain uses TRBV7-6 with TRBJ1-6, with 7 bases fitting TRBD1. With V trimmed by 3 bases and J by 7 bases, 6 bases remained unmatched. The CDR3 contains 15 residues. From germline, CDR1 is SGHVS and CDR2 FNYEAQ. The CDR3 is CASSLRDRGNSPLHF. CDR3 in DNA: TGTGCCAGCAGCTTGAGGGACAGAGGGAATTCACCCCTCCACTTT.

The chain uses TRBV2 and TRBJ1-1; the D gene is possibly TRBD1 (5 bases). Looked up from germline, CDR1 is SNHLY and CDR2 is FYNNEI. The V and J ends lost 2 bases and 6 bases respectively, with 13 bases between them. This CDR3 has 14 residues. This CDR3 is CASSEYGAGAEAFF. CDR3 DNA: TGTGCCAGCAGTGAATATGGTGCGGGGGCTGAAGCTTTCTTT. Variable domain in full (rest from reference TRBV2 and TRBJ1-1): EPEVTQTPSHQVTQMGQEVILRCVPISNHLYFYWYRQILGQKVEFLVSFYNNEISEKSEIFDDQFSVERPDGSNFTLKIRSTKLEDSAMYFCASSEYGAGAEAFFGQGTRLTVV.

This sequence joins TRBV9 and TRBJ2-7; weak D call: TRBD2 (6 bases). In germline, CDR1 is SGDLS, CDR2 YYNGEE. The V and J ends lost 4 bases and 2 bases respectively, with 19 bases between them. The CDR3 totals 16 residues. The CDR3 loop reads CASSPSGRDGTYEQYF. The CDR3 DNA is TGTGCCAGCAGCCCGAGCGGGCGGGACGGAACCTACGAGCAGTACTTC.

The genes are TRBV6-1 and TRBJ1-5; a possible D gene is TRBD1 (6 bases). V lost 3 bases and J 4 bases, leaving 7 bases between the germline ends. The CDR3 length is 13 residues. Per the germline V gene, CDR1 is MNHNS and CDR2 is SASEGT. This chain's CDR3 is CASSEQGNQPQHF. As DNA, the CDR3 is TGTGCCAGCAGTGAGCAGGGGAATCAGCCCCAGCATTTT.

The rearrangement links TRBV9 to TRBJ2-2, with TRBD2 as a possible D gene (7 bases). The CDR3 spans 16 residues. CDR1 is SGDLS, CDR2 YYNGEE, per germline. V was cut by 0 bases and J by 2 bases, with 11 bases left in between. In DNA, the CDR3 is TGTGCCAGCAGCGTAGATGGGGGGGCCAACACCGGGGAGCTGTTTTTT. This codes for CASSVDGGANTGELFF.

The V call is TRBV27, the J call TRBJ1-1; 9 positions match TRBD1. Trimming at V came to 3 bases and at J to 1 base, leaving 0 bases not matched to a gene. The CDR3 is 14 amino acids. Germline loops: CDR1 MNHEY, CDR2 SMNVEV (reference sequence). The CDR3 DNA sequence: TGTGCCAGCAGTTTGGACAGGGGGAACACTGAAGCTTTCTTT. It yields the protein CASSLDRGNTEAFF.

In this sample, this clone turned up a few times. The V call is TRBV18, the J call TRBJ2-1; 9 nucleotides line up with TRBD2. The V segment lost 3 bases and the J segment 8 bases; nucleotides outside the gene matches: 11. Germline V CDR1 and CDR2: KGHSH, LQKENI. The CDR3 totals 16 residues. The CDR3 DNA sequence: TGTGCCAGCTCACCCCGCGGCGGGGGGGCAGGGGATGAGCAGTTCTTC. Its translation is CASSPRGGGAGDEQFF.

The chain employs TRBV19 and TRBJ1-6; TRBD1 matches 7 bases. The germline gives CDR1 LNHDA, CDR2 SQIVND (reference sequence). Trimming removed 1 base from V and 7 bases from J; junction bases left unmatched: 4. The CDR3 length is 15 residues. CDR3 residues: CASSIAARGNSPLHF. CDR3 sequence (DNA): TGTGCCAGTAGTATAGCAGCCAGGGGGAATTCACCCCTCCACTTT.

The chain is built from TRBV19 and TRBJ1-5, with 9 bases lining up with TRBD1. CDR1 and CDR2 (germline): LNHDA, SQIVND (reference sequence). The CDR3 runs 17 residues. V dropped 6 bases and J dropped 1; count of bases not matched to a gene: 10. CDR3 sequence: CASSLDRGLVSNQPQHF. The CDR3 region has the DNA TGTGCCAGTAGCTTGGACAGGGGATTGGTGAGCAATCAGCCCCAGCATTTT. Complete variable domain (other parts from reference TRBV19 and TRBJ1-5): DGGITQSPKYLFRKEGQNVTLSCEQNLNHDAMYWYRQDPGQGLRLIYYSQIVNDFQKGDIAEGYSVSREKKESFPLTVTSAQKNPTAFYLCASSLDRGLVSNQPQHFGDGTRLSIL.

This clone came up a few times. CDR3 sequence reads: CASSSTGEVQYF. The CDR3 DNA sequence: TGTGCCAGCAGTTCAACAGGGGAGGTTCAGTACTTC. The chain uses TRBV27 and TRBJ2-4; D possibly corresponds to TRBD1 (7 bases). The CDR3 loop spans 12 amino acids. Germline assignment: CDR1 MNHEY and CDR2 SMNVEV (reference sequence). Trimming shortened V by 4 bases and J by 11 bases, and 12 bases separated the two germline ends.

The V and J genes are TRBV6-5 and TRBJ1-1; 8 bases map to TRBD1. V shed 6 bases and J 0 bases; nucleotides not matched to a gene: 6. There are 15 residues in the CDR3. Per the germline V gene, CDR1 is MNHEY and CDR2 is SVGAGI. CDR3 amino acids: CASSGTGELNTEAFF. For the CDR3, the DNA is TGTGCCAGCAGCGGGACAGGAGAACTGAACACTGAAGCTTTCTTT.

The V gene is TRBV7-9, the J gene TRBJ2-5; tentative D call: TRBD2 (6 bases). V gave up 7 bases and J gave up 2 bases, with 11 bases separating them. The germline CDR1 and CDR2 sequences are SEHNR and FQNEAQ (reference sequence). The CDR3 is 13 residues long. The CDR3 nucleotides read TGTGCCAGCAAGCTTGGAGGGCAAGAGACCCAGTACTTC. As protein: CASKLGGQETQYF.

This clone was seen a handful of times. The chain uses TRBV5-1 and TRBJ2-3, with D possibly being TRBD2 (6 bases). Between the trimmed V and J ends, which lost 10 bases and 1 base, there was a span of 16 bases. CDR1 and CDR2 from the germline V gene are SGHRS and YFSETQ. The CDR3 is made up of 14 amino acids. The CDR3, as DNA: TGCGCCTGCTCTCCGGAGCGGGGCACAGATACGCAGTATTTT. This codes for CACSPERGTDTQYF. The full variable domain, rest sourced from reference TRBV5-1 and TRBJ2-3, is KAGVTQTPRYLIKTRGQQVTLSCSPISGHRSVSWYQQTPGQGLQFLFEYFSETQRNKGNFPGRFSGRQFSNSRSEMNVSTLELGDSALYLCACSPERGTDTQYFGPGTRLTVL.